The 32 T cell receptor beta chains below all came from one sample that was sequenced in a study of cytomegalovirus exposure and HLA in healthy donors (TCRdb year 2017). Receptors were amplified or captured by the immunoSEQ multiplex PCR assay. TCRdb provides this immuneACCESS table in a form limited to in-frame rearrangements. Some clones are lacking; in checked studies, under half of them reflect an unresolved V gene, and why the rest are absent is not known. Across this sample there are some 110,000 clones, with approximately 94% seen only once. Approximately 1.2% of the sample is held by the ten biggest clonotypes. Sequences were obtained from PBMCs. The source of these receptors is a woman aged 18-35 years in good health and CMV-seronegative.

This chain links TRBV2 with TRBJ2-3, with a tentative D call TRBD2 (6 bases). The CDR3 runs 13 residues. V was cut by 3 bases and J by 6 bases, with 10 bases left in between. Germline CDR1 reads SNHLY; CDR2 reads FYNNEI. CDR3 coding DNA: TGTGCCAGCAGTGATGGAGCGGGCGATACGCAGTATTTT. This sequence encodes CASSDGAGDTQYF.

This chain uses TRBV27 with TRBJ2-3; D unclear. Germline CDR1 MNHEY, CDR2 SMNVEV (reference sequence). V lost 1 base and J lost 3, with 8 bases in between. This CDR3 has 14 residues. The CDR3 here is CASSLLWRTDTQYF. The CDR3 DNA is TGTGCCAGCAGTTTATTGTGGAGAACAGATACGCAGTATTTT.

The V and J genes are TRBV5-1 and TRBJ2-2; D is unresolved. Germline CDR1 SGHRS, CDR2 YFSETQ. V was clipped by 2 bases and J by 4 bases, with 6 bases between them. This CDR3 region has 13 residues. The CDR3 coding sequence is TGCGCCAGCAGCTTAACAGCCACCGGGGAGCTGTTTTTT. It encodes CASSLTATGELFF.

The CDR3 sequence is CASSLEGGTEAFF. CDR3 coding DNA: TGTGCCAGCAGCTTAGAGGGGGGCACTGAAGCTTTCTTT. The gene calls are TRBV11-2 and TRBJ1-1; possibly TRBD1 for D (5 bases). Looked up from germline, CDR1 is SGHAT and CDR2 is FQNNGV. Trimming pared 0 bases from V and 4 bases from J, leaving 6 bases between. This CDR3 has 13 amino acids.

This chain connects TRBV29-1 to TRBJ1-2; D gene ambiguous. The CDR3 sequence is 11 residues long. Germline loops: CDR1 SQVTM, CDR2 ANQGSEA. V gave up 5 bases and J gave up 4 bases, with 8 bases separating them. CDR3 loop: CSVYGSYGYTF. In DNA, the CDR3 is TGCAGCGTTTATGGCAGCTATGGCTACACCTTC.

This sequence joins TRBV6-1 and TRBJ1-1, with 10 bases that match TRBD1. The CDR3 length is 17 residues. After removal of 0 bases from V and 0 bases from J, the junction contained 4 bases not matched to a gene. CDR1 is MNHNS and CDR2 is SASEGT in the germline V gene. CDR3 nucleotide sequence: TGTGCCAGCAGTGAAGCGGGGACAGGGGCCTTGAACACTGAAGCTTTCTTT. Amino acid sequence: CASSEAGTGALNTEAFF.

The chain links TRBV29-1 to TRBJ2-7; 7 nucleotides align to TRBD2. The germline V gene encodes CDR1 SQVTM and CDR2 ANQGSEA. V lost 7 bases to trimming and J lost 2 bases; unmatched junction nucleotides: 8. The CDR3 runs 13 residues. The CDR3 is CSAESSGTYEQYF. In DNA, the CDR3 is TGCAGCGCAGAATCTAGCGGAACCTACGAGCAGTACTTC.

This clone was observed a single time. The chain links TRBV5-1 to TRBJ2-7; 10 bases align to TRBD2. The V segment lost 4 bases and the J segment 5 bases; nucleotides outside the gene matches: 6. CDR1 and CDR2 (germline): SGHRS, YFSETQ. This CDR3 comprises 14 residues. CDR3 in DNA: TGCGCCAGCAGCCAAACTAGCGGGAATCACGAGCAGTACTTC. This sequence encodes CASSQTSGNHEQYF. The variable domain in full, completed from reference TRBV5-1 and TRBJ2-7, reads KAGVTQTPRYLIKTRGQQVTLSCSPISGHRSVSWYQQTPGQGLQFLFEYFSETQRNKGNFPGRFSGRQFSNSRSEMNVSTLELGDSALYLCASSQTSGNHEQYFGPGTRLTVT.

The V and J genes are TRBV9 and TRBJ2-1; TRBD2 aligns across 9 bases. Trimming cost V 5 bases and J 10 bases; bases outside gene matches: 7. Germline V CDR1 and CDR2: SGDLS, YYNGEE. The CDR3 sequence is 13 residues long. The DNA for the CDR3 is TGTGCCAGCAGTTCCAGCGGGGGGTGGGAGCAGTTCTTC. Its translation is CASSSSGGWEQFF.

The CDR3 region is CASSPSASAGQNTGELFF. DNA of the CDR3: TGTGCCAGCAGCCCGAGCGCCTCAGCGGGACAAAACACCGGGGAGCTGTTTTTT. The rearrangement uses TRBV7-8 and TRBJ2-2; the D gene is possibly TRBD2 (7 bases). From germline, CDR1 is SGHVS and CDR2 FQNEAQ. The V end lost 5 bases, the J end lost 2 bases, and 21 bases lay between the germline ends. This CDR3 is 18 amino acids long.

V is TRBV7-6 and J is TRBJ2-1, with D possibly being TRBD2 (6 bases). V lost 4 bases to trimming and J lost 0 bases, with 10 bases between them. CDR1 and CDR2 from the germline V gene are SGHVS and FNYEAQ. This CDR3 region has 15 residues. As DNA, the CDR3 is TGTGCCAGCAGCTGGGACTCTAGCTCCTACAATGAGCAGTTCTTC. It specifies CASSWDSSSYNEQFF.

The chain uses TRBV6-1 and TRBJ2-5; D possibly corresponds to TRBD2 (6 bases). V was trimmed by 1 base and J by 4 bases, leaving 10 bases between them. The length of the CDR3 is 14 residues. The germline CDR1 and CDR2 sequences are MNHNS and SASEGT. The CDR3 is CASSEGGGAETQYF. The CDR3 DNA sequence: TGTGCCAGCAGTGAAGGGGGAGGAGCAGAGACCCAGTACTTC.

The rearrangement joins TRBV9 to TRBJ2-5; a weak D match, TRBD2 (5 bases). V lost 4 bases and J 5 bases, leaving 12 bases between the germline ends. The CDR3 runs 13 residues. Germline V gene lookup returns CDR1 SGDLS and CDR2 YYNGEE. Here the CDR3 DNA reads TGTGCCAGCAGCCCGGAGGCTGGGGAGACCCAGTACTTC. It specifies CASSPEAGETQYF.

The chain has TRBV5-1 and TRBJ2-2, with 10 positions matching TRBD2. Per the germline V gene, CDR1 is SGHRS and CDR2 is YFSETQ. The CDR3 has 16 amino acids. J gave up 1 base and V 5 bases, and 5 bases lay outside the gene matches. Here the CDR3 DNA reads TGCGCCAGCAGTTCCTTAGCGGGGGGGAACACCGGGGAGCTGTTTTTT. It yields the protein CASSSLAGGNTGELFF. The whole variable domain, remainder taken from reference TRBV5-1 and TRBJ2-2, is KAGVTQTPRYLIKTRGQQVTLSCSPISGHRSVSWYQQTPGQGLQFLFEYFSETQRNKGNFPGRFSGRQFSNSRSEMNVSTLELGDSALYLCASSSLAGGNTGELFFGEGSRLTVL.

The chain recombines TRBV5-1 with TRBJ2-1; 13 bases are shared with TRBD2. V trimming: 4 bases; J trimming: 0 bases; junction bases outside the gene matches: 10. CDR1 and CDR2 from the germline V gene are SGHRS and YFSETQ. The CDR3 has 19 residues. The CDR3 region is CASSVPGLAGFRSYNEQFF. The CDR3 bases are TGCGCCAGCAGCGTCCCGGGACTAGCGGGATTCCGCTCCTACAATGAGCAGTTCTTC.

The CDR3: CASSLFGRAGEQYF. The CDR3 DNA reads as TGTGCCAGCAGTTTATTCGGCAGGGCCGGCGAGCAGTACTTC. This sequence joins TRBV28 and TRBJ2-7; possible D gene TRBD1, 5 bases. V gave up 1 base and J gave up 6 bases, with 13 bases separating them. In germline, CDR1 is MDHEN, CDR2 SYDVKM. The CDR3 is 14 residues long.

The chain is built from TRBV5-1 and TRBJ2-3, with a possible D match to TRBD1 (7 bases). Between the trimmed V and J ends, which lost 2 bases and 2 bases, there was a span of 12 bases. Germline CDR1 SGHRS, CDR2 YFSETQ. The CDR3 is 15 amino acids. CDR3 protein: CASSFQGEVTDTQYF. The CDR3 region has the DNA TGCGCCAGCAGCTTTCAGGGGGAGGTCACAGATACGCAGTATTTT.

The J gene is TRBJ2-1, the V gene TRBV18; 13 positions match TRBD2. Germline CDR1 reads KGHSH; CDR2 reads LQKENI. The CDR3 sequence is 16 residues long. V was clipped by 6 bases and J by 1 base; unmatched bases: 3. The CDR3 loop reads CASSPTSGGSYNEQFF. In DNA form, the CDR3 reads TGTGCCAGCTCTCCGACTAGCGGGGGGTCCTACAATGAGCAGTTCTTC.

The chain employs TRBV2 and TRBJ2-3; D gene uncertain. The CDR3 is 15 residues long. Germline lookup yields CDR1 SNHLY and CDR2 FYNNEI. Trimming removed 2 bases at V and 2 bases at J, with 11 bases between. The CDR3 bases are TGTGCCAGCAGTGAATTTCGAGATCTCACAGATACGCAGTATTTT. Translated, it gives CASSEFRDLTDTQYF. Based on the CDR3 plus reference TRBV2 and TRBJ2-3, the full variable domain is EPEVTQTPSHQVTQMGQEVILRCVPISNHLYFYWYRQILGQKVEFLVSFYNNEISEKSEIFDDQFSVERPDGSNFTLKIRSTKLEDSAMYFCASSEFRDLTDTQYFGPGTRLTVL.

This rearrangement joins TRBV29-1 to TRBJ2-1; 9 bases are a match to TRBD1. The V and J ends lost 1 base and 10 bases, in that order; junction bases with no gene match: 8. CDR1 and CDR2 (germline): SQVTM, ANQGSEA. The CDR3 has 14 amino acids. The CDR3 sequence: CSVEGGQGLSEQFF. CDR3 nucleotides: TGCAGCGTTGAAGGAGGACAGGGGCTATCCGAGCAGTTCTTC.

The chain joins TRBV12-2 to TRBJ1-2; no check of the table's D call, TRBD1, against the DNA was made. TRBV12-2 is listed as a pseudogene. The CDR3 is 12 amino acids. CDR3 region: CASRHGQGFPGF. The CDR3 region has the DNA TGTGCAAGTCGCCACGGACAGGGCTTTCCGGGCTTC.

Here the CDR3 reads CASSYTSAKNIQYF. The CDR3 DNA sequence: TGCGCCAGCAGCTATACTAGCGCAAAAAACATTCAGTACTTC. The rearrangement links TRBV5-1 to TRBJ2-4, with TRBD2 identical over 7 bases. The CDR3 loop spans 14 amino acids. Per the germline V gene, CDR1 is SGHRS and CDR2 is YFSETQ. The V segment lost 3 bases and the J segment 4 bases; nucleotides outside the gene matches: 4. The variable domain in full, completed from reference TRBV5-1 and TRBJ2-4, reads KAGVTQTPRYLIKTRGQQVTLSCSPISGHRSVSWYQQTPGQGLQFLFEYFSETQRNKGNFPGRFSGRQFSNSRSEMNVSTLELGDSALYLCASSYTSAKNIQYFGAGTRLSVL.

This clone has only a few counts. The chain couples TRBV15 to TRBJ2-7, with D perhaps matching TRBD2 (5 bases). Deletions cut 0 bases from V and 1 base from J, with 19 bases between. Germline CDR1 reads LNHNV; CDR2 reads YYDKDF (reference sequence). The CDR3 is made up of 18 amino acids. CDR3 region: CATSRDGRGHKDSYEQYF. CDR3 nucleotide sequence: TGTGCCACCAGCAGAGATGGACGCGGGCATAAGGATTCCTACGAGCAGTACTTC.

This rearrangement joins TRBV5-5 to TRBJ1-2; D gene ambiguous. Germline V gene sequence: CDR1 SGHKS, CDR2 YYEKEE (reference sequence). The CDR3 has 13 residues. V was shortened by 0 bases and J by 11 bases, with 14 bases between the two germline ends. The CDR3 loop is CASSLGTGPPYTF. CDR3 nucleotides: TGTGCCAGCAGCTTGGGTACCGGTCCCCCTTACACCTTC. The full variable domain, rest sourced from reference TRBV5-5 and TRBJ1-2, is DAGVTQSPTHLIKTRGQQVTLRCSPISGHKSVSWYQQVLGQGPQFIFQYYEKEERGRGNFPDRFSARQFPNYSSELNVNALLLGDSALYLCASSLGTGPPYTFGSGTRLTVV.

V usage is TRBV28 and J usage is TRBJ2-5; TRBD2 matches at 8 bases. Germline-derived CDR1 and CDR2 are MDHEN and SYDVKM. V dropped 7 bases and J dropped 2; count of bases not matched to a gene: 9. CDR3 length: 15 residues. CDR3 loop: CASTSPTSGQETQYF. The CDR3, as DNA: TGTGCCAGCACTTCTCCCACTAGCGGACAAGAGACCCAGTACTTC. The full variable domain, its missing parts supplied by reference TRBV28 and TRBJ2-5, is DVKVTQSSRYLVKRTGEKVFLECVQDMDHENMFWYRQDPGLGLRLIYFSYDVKMKEKGDIPEGYSVSREKKERFSLILESASTNQTSMYLCASTSPTSGQETQYFGPGTRLLVL.

The CDR3 nucleotides are TGTGCCAGCAGCCCGTTTCGCGGGGGCTACGAGCAGTACTTC. Translated: CASSPFRGGYEQYF. This chain connects TRBV5-8 to TRBJ2-7, with 7 bases identical to TRBD2. From germline, CDR1 is SGHTS and CDR2 YDEGEE. The J segment lost 3 bases and the V segment lost 4 bases, leaving 7 bases of the junction unmatched. The CDR3 covers 14 residues.

The chain employs TRBV13 and TRBJ1-2; D not certain. This CDR3 region has 20 residues. Germline CDR1 PRHDT, CDR2 FYEKMQ (reference sequence). Trimming shortened V by 4 bases and J by 0 bases, and 27 bases separated the two germline ends. The CDR3 loop is CASSSSDGLLGAKANYGYTF. The CDR3 DNA is TGTGCCAGCAGCTCCTCGGACGGACTACTAGGAGCTAAAGCTAACTATGGCTACACCTTC.

V is TRBV6-1 and J is TRBJ2-1, with a weak D call TRBD1 (6 bases). V gave up 10 bases and J gave up 4 bases, with 20 bases separating them. CDR3 length: 15 residues. The V gene's germline CDR1 is MNHNS and CDR2 SASEGT. CDR3 nucleotide sequence: TGTGCCATTACCGATGTGGACAGACTTTACAATGAGCAGTTCTTC. Protein sequence: CAITDVDRLYNEQFF.

The V and J genes are TRBV5-6 and TRBJ2-7, with no clear D. The CDR3 spans 14 residues. Germline CDR1 SGHDT, CDR2 YYEEEE. Deletions cut 2 bases from V and 1 base from J, with 10 bases between. CDR3 DNA sequence: TGTGCCAGCAGCTTTACCGACTCTTCCTACGAGCAGTACTTC. This gives the protein CASSFTDSSYEQYF.

This clone was seen a single time. The chain joins TRBV7-7 to TRBJ2-5; D not certain. The V end was cut by 1 base, the J end by 1 base, with 13 bases between. CDR3 size: 16 residues. Germline V gene sequence: CDR1 SSHAT, CDR2 FNYEAQ (reference sequence). Here the CDR3 reads CASSLGIVGAQETQYF. For the CDR3, the DNA is TGTGCCAGCAGCTTAGGAATAGTCGGAGCCCAAGAGACCCAGTACTTC.

The rearrangement uses TRBV6-5 and TRBJ2-4; 7 positions agree with TRBD1. V gave up 0 bases and J gave up 4 bases; unmatched junction bases: 6. Germline loops: CDR1 MNHEY, CDR2 SVGAGI. The CDR3 extends over 16 amino acids. In DNA, the CDR3 is TGTGCCAGCAGTTACTCAGCCGGGACAGTAAAAAACATTCAGTACTTC. It translates to CASSYSAGTVKNIQYF.

V usage is TRBV30 and J usage is TRBJ1-4; D might be TRBD1 (5 bases). CDR1 is GTSNPN and CDR2 is SVGIG in the germline V gene (reference sequence). Trimming shortened V by 3 bases and J by 11 bases, and 10 bases separated the two germline ends. CDR3 length: 11 amino acids. CDR3 loop: CAWSWEGKLFF. As DNA, the CDR3 is TGTGCCTGGAGCTGGGAGGGGAAACTGTTTTTT.